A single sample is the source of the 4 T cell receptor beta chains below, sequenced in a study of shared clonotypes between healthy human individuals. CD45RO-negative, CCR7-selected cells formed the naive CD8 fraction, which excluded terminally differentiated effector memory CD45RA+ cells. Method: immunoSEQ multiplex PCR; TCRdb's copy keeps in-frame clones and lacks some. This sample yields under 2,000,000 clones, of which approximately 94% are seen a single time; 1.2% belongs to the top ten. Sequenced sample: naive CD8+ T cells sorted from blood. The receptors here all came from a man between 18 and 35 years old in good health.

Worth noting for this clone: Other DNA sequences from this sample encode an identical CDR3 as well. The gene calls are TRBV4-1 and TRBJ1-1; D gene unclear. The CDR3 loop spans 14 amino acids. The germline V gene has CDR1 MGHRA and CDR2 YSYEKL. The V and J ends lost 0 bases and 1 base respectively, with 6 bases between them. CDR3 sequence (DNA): TGCGCCAGCAGCCAAGAACCGGGGAACACTGAAGCTTTCTTT. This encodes CASSQEPGNTEAFF.

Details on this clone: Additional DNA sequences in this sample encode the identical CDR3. CDR3 protein: CASSFSHEQYF. CDR3 DNA: TGTGCCAGCAGTTTTAGCCACGAGCAGTACTTC. The rearrangement links TRBV27 to TRBJ2-7; D is unresolved. V was clipped by 3 bases and J by 5 bases, with 5 bases between them. This CDR3 is built from 11 residues. CDR1 MNHEY and CDR2 SMNVEV come from the germline V gene (reference sequence).

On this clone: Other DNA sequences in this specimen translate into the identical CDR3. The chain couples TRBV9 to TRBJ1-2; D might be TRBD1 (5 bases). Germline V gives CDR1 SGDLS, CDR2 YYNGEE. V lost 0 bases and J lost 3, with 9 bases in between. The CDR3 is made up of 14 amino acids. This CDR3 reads CASSVGGADYGYTF. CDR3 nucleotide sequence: TGTGCCAGCAGCGTAGGCGGGGCTGACTATGGCTACACCTTC.

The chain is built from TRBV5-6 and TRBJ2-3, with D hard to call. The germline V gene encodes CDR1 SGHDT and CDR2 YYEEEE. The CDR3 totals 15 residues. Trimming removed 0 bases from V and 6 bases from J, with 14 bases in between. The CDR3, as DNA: TGTGCCAGCAGCTTGGGGACCGGAGCTGGGGATACGCAGTATTTT. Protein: CASSLGTGAGDTQYF.